The next 3 T cell receptor beta chains were all read from a single sample in a study of T cell responses to AZD1222 COVID-19 vaccine. Data came from immunoSEQ multiplex PCR; TCRdb stores just in-frame clones and leaves some out. The sample lists 130,000 to 150,000 clones; about 90% were seen once. This specimen was peripheral blood, taken on day 0 of AZD1222 vaccination. The receptors stem from an adult in good health.

V usage is TRBV4-2 and J usage is TRBJ1-5; a weak D match, TRBD1 (6 bases). V shed 5 bases and J shed 3 bases, with 20 bases lying between them. Germline CDR1 and CDR2: LGHNA and YNFKEQ. The CDR3 loop spans 17 amino acids. CDR3 amino acids: CASSAVPGQLINQPQHF. CDR3 in DNA: TGTGCCAGCAGCGCAGTCCCTGGACAGCTAATCAATCAGCCCCAGCATTTT.

This sequence joins TRBV7-2 and TRBJ1-1; a possible D gene is TRBD1 (5 bases). V lost 5 bases to trimming and J lost 0 bases, with 13 bases between them. This CDR3 is built from 15 residues. Germline V gene sequence: CDR1 SGHTA, CDR2 FQGNSA. The CDR3 is CASSAPDTLNTEAFF. The CDR3 coding sequence is TGTGCCAGCAGCGCACCGGACACCTTGAACACTGAAGCTTTCTTT.

The chain links TRBV2 to TRBJ2-6, with D perhaps matching TRBD1 or TRBD2 (5 bases each). Germline assignment: CDR1 SNHLY and CDR2 FYNNEI. V was trimmed by 9 bases and J by 0 bases, leaving 18 bases between them. The length of the CDR3 is 17 residues. This CDR3 reads CASSGEPGTSGANVLTF. CDR3 in DNA: TGTGCCAGTTCGGGCGAACCAGGGACCTCTGGGGCCAACGTCCTGACTTTC.